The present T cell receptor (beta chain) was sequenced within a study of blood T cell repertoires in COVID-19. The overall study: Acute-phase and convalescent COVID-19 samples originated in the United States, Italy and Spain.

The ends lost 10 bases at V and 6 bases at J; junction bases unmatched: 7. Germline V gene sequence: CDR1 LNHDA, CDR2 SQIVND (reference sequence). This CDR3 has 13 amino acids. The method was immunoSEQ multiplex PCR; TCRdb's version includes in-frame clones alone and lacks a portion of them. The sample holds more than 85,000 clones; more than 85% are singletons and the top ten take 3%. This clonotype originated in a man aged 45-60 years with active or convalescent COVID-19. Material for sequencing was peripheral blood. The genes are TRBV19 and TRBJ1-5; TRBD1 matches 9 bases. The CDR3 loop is CATWDREGQPQHF. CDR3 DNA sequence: TGTGCCACTTGGGACAGGGAAGGTCAGCCCCAGCATTTT.